What follows describes a single T cell receptor beta chain. What it binds is unknown. Generated by immunoSEQ multiplex PCR, the TCRdb table keeps only in-frame clones and is missing some. Among around 50,000 clones listed, roughly 70% were seen once. This sample was included in a study of vaccination effects on CD4 cells after COVID-19. Study overall: Relative to the second dose, post-vaccine samples were obtained a median of 72 days later.

When around nine days of culture had elapsed, CD4+ T cells were isolated. Each participant received a vaccine that was either BNT162b2 or mRNA-1273, given as two doses. The germline CDR1 and CDR2 sequences are MNHEY and SVGAGI. CDR3 size: 12 residues. Trimming cost V 6 bases and J 5 bases, with 9 bases left between them. The sequencing used CD4+ T cells from PBMCs cultured without peptide, collected after COVID-19 vaccination. The receptor's source is a human donor who received a COVID-19 vaccine. The rearrangement joins TRBV6-5 to TRBJ2-3; D ambiguous. The DNA for the CDR3 is TGTGCCAGCAGCGCAGGCAGAGATACGCAGTATTTT. It codes for CASSAGRDTQYF.